The 6 T cell receptor beta chains in this list originate from one sample, sequenced in a study of shared clonotypes between healthy human individuals. Assay: immunoSEQ multiplex PCR; the TCRdb copy retains only in-frame clones and omits some. The sample yields 2.3 million or so clones, approximately 95% seen once. The source material was naive CD4+ T cells from PBMCs. This sample's subset: CD45RA+ positively selected. The receptors shown here come from a man between 18 and 35 years old in good health. Some clones in this sample may be carry-over from other donors' samples.

The table lists this clone with a few counts. The V gene is TRBV4-1, the J gene TRBJ1-2; D remains ambiguous. From germline, CDR1 is MGHRA and CDR2 YSYEKL. The CDR3 length is 13 residues. Trimming removed 0 bases from V and 6 bases from J, with 8 bases in between. CDR3 loop: CASSQDGGDGYTF. In nucleotides, the CDR3 is TGCGCCAGCAGCCAAGATGGTGGGGATGGCTACACCTTC.

A note on this clone: The same CDR3 is also encoded by other DNA sequences in this sample. The V and J genes are TRBV28 and TRBJ1-4; D unclear. The CDR3 extends over 14 amino acids. V was pared by 8 bases and J by 0 bases, with 10 bases between. Germline lookup yields CDR1 MDHEN and CDR2 SYDVKM. The CDR3 spells CASSRLATNEKLFF. CDR3 bases: TGTGCCAGCTCGAGGCTTGCAACTAATGAAAAACTGTTTTTT.

The chain uses TRBV7-9 and TRBJ2-1, with unresolved D. V was trimmed by 3 bases and J by 8 bases, leaving 17 bases between them. Germline V CDR1 and CDR2: SEHNR, FQNEAQ (reference sequence). CDR3 length: 15 amino acids. CDR3 bases: TGTGCCAGCAGCTTGTTGATGGTCGTCCAAGATGAGCAGTTCTTC. The encoded protein is CASSLLMVVQDEQFF.

The rearrangement links TRBV7-8 to TRBJ1-1, with unresolved D. CDR1 and CDR2 from the germline V gene are SGHVS and FQNEAQ. V dropped 5 bases and J dropped 1 base, with 8 bases sitting between them. The CDR3 contains 13 residues. The CDR3 nucleotides read TGTGCCAGCAGCCGGATCGGGAACACTGAAGCTTTCTTT. Translating it yields CASSRIGNTEAFF.

The V call is TRBV7-3, the J call TRBJ2-2; D is possibly TRBD1 (6 bases). This CDR3 has 14 residues. Trimming took 3 bases from V and 5 from J, leaving 10 bases between them. Germline CDR1 reads SGHTA; CDR2 reads FQGTGA. DNA for the CDR3: TGTGCCAGCAGCTTCGGACAGCCTACCGGGGAGCTGTTTTTT. This encodes CASSFGQPTGELFF.

The chain is built from TRBV28 and TRBJ2-7; 8 nucleotides line up with TRBD1. Germline CDR1 reads MDHEN; CDR2 reads SYDVKM. J lost 4 bases, V lost 9 bases, and 17 bases had no gene match. The CDR3 covers 16 residues. Written as DNA, the CDR3 is TGTGCCAGTATTGGAAGGAGGACAGGGAGACTTTACGAGCAGTACTTC. This encodes CASIGRRTGRLYEQYF.